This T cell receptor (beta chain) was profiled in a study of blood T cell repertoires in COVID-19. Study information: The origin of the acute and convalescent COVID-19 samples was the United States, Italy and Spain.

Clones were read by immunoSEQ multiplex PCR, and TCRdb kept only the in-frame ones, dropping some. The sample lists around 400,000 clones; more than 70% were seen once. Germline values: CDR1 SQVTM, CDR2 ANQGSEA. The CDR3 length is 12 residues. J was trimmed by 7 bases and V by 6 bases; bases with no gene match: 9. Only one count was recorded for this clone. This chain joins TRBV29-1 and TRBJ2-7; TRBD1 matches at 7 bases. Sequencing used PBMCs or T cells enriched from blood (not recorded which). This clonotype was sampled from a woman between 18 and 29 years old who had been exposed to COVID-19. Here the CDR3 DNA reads TGCAGCGTAGCCAAGACAGGGTTTGAGCAGTACTTC. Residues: CSVAKTGFEQYF.